This T cell receptor beta chain came from a study of regulatory T cells in long-lasting Graves disease. Findings and limits, study-wide: TRBV28, TRBJ1-2 and TRBJ2-5 were segments that persistent disease favored.

Library construction for TCR beta used iRepertoire HTBI primers and Arm-PCR of CDR3 regions. TCRdb re-called the multiplex PCR reads through MiXCR, storing one row per CDR3 protein. The sample yields 310,000 or so distinct CDR3 sequences, 20% to 25% seen once. The count of this clonotype is one. The antigen remains undetermined. A far more abundant clone sits one base away, making this likely a read error. Time point noted: persistent/refractory GD, antithyroid drugs over 5 years with positive TRAb. RNA from PBMCs was the source of the TCR library. CDR1 is SGHTA and CDR2 is FQGNSA in the germline V gene. The CDR3 extends over 13 amino acids. With 0 bases removed from V and 3 bases from J, the gap between germline ends came to 5 bases.

This TCR came from a female donor with Graves disease. The specimen comprised peripheral blood mononuclear cells (PBMCs), sampled when the disease was refractory, from a patient treated with antithyroid drugs. This sequence joins TRBV7-2 and TRBJ1-1; D is unresolved. The CDR3 is CASSLAEYTEAFF. The CDR3 DNA reads TGTGCCAGCAGCTTAGCGGAGTACACTGAAGCTTTCTTT.